This T cell receptor beta chain was documented in a study of graft-versus-host responses after intestinal transplantation. For the study at large: Anti-thymocyte globulin was used for induction in all recipients, who then took tacrolimus and steroids for approximately three years. Findings and caveats of the study: Early post-transplant HvG declines tracked with peak circulating GvH clone levels. Analysis identified GvH clones in recipient marrow, with some appearing first in ileum or blood. Allograft clonal ratios (graft-versus-host to host-versus-graft) were high in patients who had graft-donor T cell macrochimerism.

This clone was picked up one time. Its antigen is still unknown. Measured with immunoSEQ multiplex PCR; TCRdb has only the in-frame clones, and not every one. Counted here are about 27,000 clones, approximately 78% occurring once; the ten biggest clones make up just over 0.9%. J gave up 7 bases and V 2 bases, and 3 bases lay outside the gene matches. This CDR3 contains 14 residues. Germline V lookup: CDR1 MNHEY, CDR2 SVGAGI. The V call is TRBV6-5, the J call TRBJ2-1; the match to TRBD2 covers 9 bases. The clonotype originates from a human donor who was the organ donor for an intestinal transplant. The material was unstimulated CD8+ T cells sorted from spleen or lymph node cells, obtained before transplant. This CDR3 reads CASSYGGGANEQFF. The CDR3 DNA sequence: TGTGCCAGCAGTTACGGCGGGGGGGCTAATGAGCAGTTCTTC.